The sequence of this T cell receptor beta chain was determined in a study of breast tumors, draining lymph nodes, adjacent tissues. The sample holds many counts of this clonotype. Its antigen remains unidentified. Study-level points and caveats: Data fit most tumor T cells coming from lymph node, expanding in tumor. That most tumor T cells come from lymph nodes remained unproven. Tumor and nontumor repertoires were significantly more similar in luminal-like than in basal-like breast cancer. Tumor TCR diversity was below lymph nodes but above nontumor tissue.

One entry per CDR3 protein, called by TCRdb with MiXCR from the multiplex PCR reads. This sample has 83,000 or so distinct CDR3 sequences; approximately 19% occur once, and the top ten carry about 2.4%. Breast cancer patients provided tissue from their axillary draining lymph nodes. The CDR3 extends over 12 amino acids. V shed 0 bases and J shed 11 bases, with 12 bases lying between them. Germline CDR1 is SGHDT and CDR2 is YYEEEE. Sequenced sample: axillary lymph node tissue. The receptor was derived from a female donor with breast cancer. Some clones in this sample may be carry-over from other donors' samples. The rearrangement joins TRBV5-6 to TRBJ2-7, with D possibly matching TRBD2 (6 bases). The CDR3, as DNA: TGTGCCAGCAGCTTGGCGGCGGGATTAAAGTACTTC. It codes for CASSLAAGLKYF.